These 24 T cell receptor beta chains were all obtained from the same sample, sequenced in a study of T cells after yellow fever vaccination. Each CDR3 protein is one row after TCRdb ran MiXCR on the 5' RACE reads. The sample shows over 200,000 distinct CDR3 sequences, approximately 6.7% of them seen only once. The sequencing used CD4+ T cells sorted from PBMCs, collected on the day of the yellow fever booster vaccination. All receptors derive from a man under 40 who received the YFV17D yellow fever vaccine.

This clonotype has at least ten counts. The CDR3 loop reads CATSRDLYTGGLSYEQYF. CDR3 bases: TGTGCCACCAGCAGAGATCTTTATACAGGGGGCTTGTCCTACGAGCAGTACTTC. The chain joins TRBV15 to TRBJ2-7; TRBD1 matches at 9 bases. The CDR3 is made up of 18 amino acids. Looked up from germline, CDR1 is LNHNV and CDR2 is YYDKDF (reference sequence). The ends lost 0 bases at V and 1 base at J; junction bases unmatched: 10.

This clonotype was picked up many times. The chain has TRBV28 and TRBJ2-7, with 7 bases lining up with TRBD1. The ends lost 4 bases at V and 7 bases at J; junction bases unmatched: 13. Looked up from germline, CDR1 is MDHEN and CDR2 is SYDVKM. The length of the CDR3 is 15 residues. The CDR3 reads CASSSYRDSLVEQYF. In DNA form, the CDR3 reads TGTGCCAGCAGTTCCTACCGGGACAGCCTAGTTGAGCAGTACTTC.

This sequence joins TRBV20-1 and TRBJ1-1; unclear D gene. With 3 bases removed from V and 1 base from J, the gap between germline ends came to 12 bases. The CDR3 covers 14 residues. Germline V CDR1 and CDR2: DFQATT, SNEGSKA (reference sequence). CDR3 DNA sequence: TGCAGTGCTAGCAGATATAACAGGAACACTGAAGCTTTCTTT. Its translation is CSASRYNRNTEAFF.

In regard to this clonotype: At one of its ends the junction is not consistent with the germline gene, which may arise from a read error. The chain employs TRBV6-2 or TRBV6-3 and TRBJ2-7; TRBD1 matches at 7 bases. The CDR3 runs to 13 residues. The V gene's germline CDR1 is MNHEY and CDR2 SVGEGT. CDR3 protein: CSSSQTTGNGQYF. The CDR3 DNA is TGTTCCAGCAGTCAAACGACAGGGAATGGGCAGTACTTC.

This clonotype was picked up a small number of times. This sequence joins TRBV29-1 and TRBJ2-5; no reliable D call. Germline V lookup: CDR1 SQVTM, CDR2 ANQGSEA. V lost 4 bases and J 4 bases, leaving 13 bases between the germline ends. The CDR3 consists of 13 residues. As DNA, the CDR3 is TGCAGCGTTGGCCCCCTAGAAGTAGAGACCCAGTACTTC. Residues: CSVGPLEVETQYF.

This clonotype appeared many times. The chain uses TRBV11-3 and TRBJ2-3, with TRBD2 matching 8 bases. CDR3 size: 14 residues. From germline, CDR1 is SGHNT and CDR2 YENEEA. Germline trimming cut 8 bases from V and 4 bases from J; bases unmatched to any gene: 8. The CDR3 DNA reads as TGTGCCAGCCGGGCGGGAGGTGTTGCAGATACGCAGTATTTT. Residues: CASRAGGVADTQYF.

V usage is TRBV18 and J usage is TRBJ2-2; D remains unclear. This CDR3 has 20 amino acids. Trimming cost V 2 bases and J 6 bases, with 28 bases left between them. The germline gives CDR1 KGHSH, CDR2 LQKENI. CDR3 residues: CASSPVGSYYLQNAAGELFF. DNA of the CDR3: TGTGCCAGCTCACCAGTGGGGTCGTACTACTTACAAAATGCGGCCGGGGAGCTGTTTTTT.

This clonotype showed up many times. The CDR3 sequence: CASSYGGATDTQYF. CDR3 DNA sequence: TGTGCCAGCAGCTACGGGGGGGCCACAGATACGCAGTATTTT. The rearrangement uses TRBV7-2 and TRBJ2-3; 8 bases are a match to TRBD2. The CDR3 is made up of 14 amino acids. J lost 2 bases, V lost 4 bases, and 2 bases had no gene match. Germline CDR1 SGHTA, CDR2 FQGNSA.

This clonotype came up many times. This chain uses TRBV27 with TRBJ2-7; the D gene is possibly TRBD1 (6 bases). The CDR3 runs 16 residues. The ends were cut back, 5 bases at V and 5 bases at J, with 22 bases in the middle. The germline gives CDR1 MNHEY, CDR2 SMNVEV (reference sequence). This chain's CDR3 is CASSPLVPDRFHEQYF. DNA of the CDR3: TGTGCCAGCAGTCCCCTCGTGCCCGACAGGTTCCACGAGCAGTACTTC.

This clonotype has only a few counts. This CDR3 is CASNPTGGYINEQFF. The CDR3 nucleotides are TGCGCCAGCAACCCTACAGGGGGTTACATCAATGAGCAGTTCTTC. V and J are TRBV5-1 and TRBJ2-1, with TRBD1 matching over 8 bases. After removal of 6 bases from V and 6 bases from J, the junction contained 11 bases not matched to a gene. Germline CDR1 and CDR2: SGHRS and YFSETQ. The length of the CDR3 is 15 residues. Full variable domain (missing parts from reference TRBV5-1 and TRBJ2-1): KAGVTQTPRYLIKTRGQQVTLSCSPISGHRSVSWYQQTPGQGLQFLFEYFSETQRNKGNFPGRFSGRQFSNSRSEMNVSTLELGDSALYLCASNPTGGYINEQFFGPGTRLTVL.

This clonotype was counted many times. This chain links TRBV5-1 with TRBJ2-5, with 14 bases fitting TRBD2. This CDR3 contains 16 residues. The junction had 8 bases not matched to a gene; V was cut back by 4 bases and J by 6 bases. Germline V gene sequence: CDR1 SGHRS, CDR2 YFSETQ. CDR3 amino acids: CASSPGGTSGRKTQYF. The CDR3 nucleotides read TGCGCCAGCAGCCCCGGCGGGACTAGCGGGAGAAAGACCCAGTACTTC. The full variable domain, rest sourced from reference TRBV5-1 and TRBJ2-5, is KAGVTQTPRYLIKTRGQQVTLSCSPISGHRSVSWYQQTPGQGLQFLFEYFSETQRNKGNFPGRFSGRQFSNSRSEMNVSTLELGDSALYLCASSPGGTSGRKTQYFGPGTRLLVL.

The sample holds a few counts of this clonotype. The V gene is TRBV6-5, the J gene TRBJ1-1, with 9 positions matching TRBD1. V was pared by 2 bases and J by 11 bases, with 6 bases of the junction left unmatched. The CDR3 length is 13 residues. Germline V gives CDR1 MNHEY, CDR2 SVGAGI. CDR3 sequence: CASSYTGGLSAFF. The DNA of the CDR3 is TGTGCCAGCAGTTACACAGGGGGCCTTTCGGCTTTCTTT.

This clonotype came up many times. The chain carries TRBV20-1 and TRBJ2-7, with 9 bases fitting TRBD2. Trimming took 2 bases from V and 4 from J; bases not matched to a gene: 9. This CDR3 contains 15 residues. Germline V CDR1 and CDR2: DFQATT, SNEGSKA (reference sequence). CDR3 in DNA: TGCAGTGCTAGAAACCCGGGACTAGCTCAGTACGAGCAGTACTTC. Its translation is CSARNPGLAQYEQYF.

The rearrangement links TRBV25-1 to TRBJ2-4; no definite D call. Trimming took off 3 bases at V and 9 bases at J, with 15 bases between the two ends. Germline CDR1 MGHDK, CDR2 SYGVNS. The length of the CDR3 is 14 residues. CDR3 nucleotides: TGTGCCAGCAGTGATTCGGTGGCCTTAGGCATTCAGTACTTC. It translates to CASSDSVALGIQYF. Complete variable domain (other parts from reference TRBV25-1 and TRBJ2-4): EADIYQTPRYLVIGTGKKITLECSQTMGHDKMYWYQQDPGMELHLIHYSYGVNSTEKGDLSSESTVSRIRTEHFPLTLESARPSHTSQYLCASSDSVALGIQYFGAGTRLSVL.

As to this clonotype: This could be a read error, since a much larger clone is one nucleotide away. J is TRBJ2-3 and V is TRBV3-1; D perhaps matches TRBD1 (5 bases). Germline lookup yields CDR1 LGHDT and CDR2 YNNKEL (reference sequence). This CDR3 is built from 15 residues. The CDR3, as DNA: TGTCCCAGCAGCCAAGAGTTGGGGCGCACAGATACGCAGTATTTT. Protein: CPSSQELGRTDTQYF.

This clonotype was picked up a small number of times. CDR3: CSARDMDRNTEAFF. The CDR3 region has the DNA TGCAGTGCTAGAGACATGGACAGGAACACTGAAGCTTTCTTT. This chain joins TRBV20-1 and TRBJ1-1; D is possibly TRBD1 (6 bases). The V and J ends lost 0 bases and 1 base respectively, with 9 bases between them. Germline V gives CDR1 DFQATT, CDR2 SNEGSKA (reference sequence). The CDR3 extends over 14 amino acids.

This clonotype showed up just a few times. This chain uses TRBV20-1 with TRBJ2-5; no firm D call. Trimming pared 6 bases from V and 3 bases from J, leaving 14 bases between. Per germline, CDR1 DFQATT and CDR2 SNEGSKA (reference sequence). This CDR3 comprises 13 residues. The CDR3 here is CSASPSAKETQYF. CDR3 coding DNA: TGCAGTGCCTCCCCCTCAGCGAAAGAGACCCAGTACTTC.

The V call is TRBV29-1, the J call TRBJ1-1; D uncertain. Trimming stripped 7 bases from V and 2 bases from J, with 11 bases between. CDR3 size: 12 residues. Looked up from germline, CDR1 is SQVTM and CDR2 is ANQGSEA. This CDR3 reads CSGSESNTEAFF. The CDR3 nucleotides read TGCAGCGGATCAGAATCTAACACTGAAGCTTTCTTT.

This clonotype has just a few counts. The rearrangement uses TRBV7-8 and TRBJ2-1, with 11 bases matching TRBD2. Germline loops: CDR1 SGHVS, CDR2 FQNEAQ. This CDR3 has 17 amino acids. The J segment lost 10 bases and the V segment lost 4 bases, leaving 15 bases of the junction unmatched. The CDR3 here is CASSSGGRLAGGWEQFF. The CDR3 DNA sequence: TGTGCCAGCAGCTCGGGGGGACGTCTAGCGGGAGGATGGGAGCAGTTCTTC.

This clonotype was observed a handful of times. The chain recombines TRBV28 with TRBJ2-3, with 9 nucleotides matching TRBD2. There are 15 residues in the CDR3. Trimming removed 7 bases from V and 1 base from J; junction bases left unmatched: 6. Germline V CDR1 and CDR2: MDHEN, SYDVKM. The CDR3 DNA follows: TGTGCCAGCATGCGGGAGGGGGGCGGCACAGATACGCAGTATTTT. This sequence encodes CASMREGGGTDTQYF.

In its sample, this clonotype was seen many times. The CDR3 loop reads CSARVGNEQFF. The CDR3 region has the DNA TGCAGTGCTAGGGTAGGGAATGAGCAGTTCTTC. The V and J genes are TRBV20-1 and TRBJ2-1; D is unclear. The V and J ends lost 3 bases and 7 bases respectively, with 7 bases between them. Germline V gene data show CDR1 as DFQATT and CDR2 as SNEGSKA (reference sequence). CDR3 length: 11 amino acids.

This clonotype appeared many times. As DNA, the CDR3 is TGTGCCGCCGGGGGTATTGAGCAGTTCTTC. It translates to CAAGGIEQFF. V is TRBV6-2 or TRBV6-3 and J is TRBJ2-1, with a weak D call TRBD2 (6 bases). The CDR3 is made up of 10 amino acids. With 11 bases removed from V and 9 bases from J, the gap between germline ends came to 11 bases. CDR1 is MNHEY, CDR2 SVGEGT, per germline.

The chain has TRBV2 and TRBJ2-5, with D tentatively TRBD2 (6 bases). The CDR3 has 12 residues. Germline CDR1 and CDR2: SNHLY and FYNNEI. Trimming took 7 bases from V and 4 from J, leaving 10 bases between them. The CDR3, as DNA: TGTGCCAGCATGCGGGGAGGAGAGACCCAGTACTTC. Amino acids: CASMRGGETQYF.

The V call is TRBV20-1, the J call TRBJ1-1; D is uncertain. CDR1 DFQATT and CDR2 SNEGSKA come from the germline V gene (reference sequence). The CDR3 runs to 11 residues. V lost 3 bases and J lost 8, with 10 bases in between. CDR3 amino acids: CSARPSSEAFF. For the CDR3, the DNA is TGCAGTGCTAGGCCGAGTTCGGAAGCTTTCTTT.